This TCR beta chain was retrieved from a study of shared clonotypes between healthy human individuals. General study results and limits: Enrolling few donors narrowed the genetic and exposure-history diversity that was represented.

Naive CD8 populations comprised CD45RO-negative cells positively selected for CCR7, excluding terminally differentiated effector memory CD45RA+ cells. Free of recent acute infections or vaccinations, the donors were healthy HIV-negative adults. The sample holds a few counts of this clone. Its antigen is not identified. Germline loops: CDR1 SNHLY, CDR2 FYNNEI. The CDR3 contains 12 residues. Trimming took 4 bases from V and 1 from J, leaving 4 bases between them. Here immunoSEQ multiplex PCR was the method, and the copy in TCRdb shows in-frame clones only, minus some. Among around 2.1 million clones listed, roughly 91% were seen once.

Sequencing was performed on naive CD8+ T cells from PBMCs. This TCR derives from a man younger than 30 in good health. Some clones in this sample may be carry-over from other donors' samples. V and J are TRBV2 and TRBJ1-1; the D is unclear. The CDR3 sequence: CASSGTNTEAFF. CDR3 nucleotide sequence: TGTGCCAGCAGTGGGACGAACACTGAAGCTTTCTTT.